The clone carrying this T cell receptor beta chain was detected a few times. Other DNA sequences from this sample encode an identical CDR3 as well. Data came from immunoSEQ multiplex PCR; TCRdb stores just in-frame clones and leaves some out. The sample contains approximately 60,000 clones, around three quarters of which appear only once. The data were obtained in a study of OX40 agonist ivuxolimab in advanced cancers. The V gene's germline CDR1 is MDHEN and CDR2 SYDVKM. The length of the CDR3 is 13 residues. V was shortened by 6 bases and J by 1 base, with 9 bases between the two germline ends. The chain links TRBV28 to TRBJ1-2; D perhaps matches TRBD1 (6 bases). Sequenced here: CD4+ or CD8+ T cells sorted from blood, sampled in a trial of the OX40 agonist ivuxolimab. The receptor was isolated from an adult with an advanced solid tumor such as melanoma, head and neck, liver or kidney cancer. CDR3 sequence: CASRPQGNYGYTF. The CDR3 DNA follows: TGTGCCAGCAGGCCACAGGGTAACTATGGCTACACCTTC.